The 26 T cell receptor beta chains below come from one sample, sequenced in a study of T-cell reconstitution after alpha-beta-depleted transplantation in children. Preparing the TCRbeta library involved the use of unique molecular identifiers. Each CDR3 protein gets one entry after TCRdb re-called the PCR reads with MiXCR. This table holds 250,000 to 400,000 distinct CDR3 sequences, 23% found once. The sequencing used PBMCs, mostly from graft donor cells, collected 180 days after TCRalphabeta/CD19-depleted stem cell transplant. The receptors here all came from a male patient younger than 18 who had a stem cell transplant for acute lymphoblastic leukemia, so the T cells may come from the graft donor.

A few counts support this clonotype. V is TRBV2 and J is TRBJ1-1; D is ambiguous. CDR3 size: 16 residues. Germline CDR1 SNHLY, CDR2 FYNNEI. Trimming took off 6 bases at V and 1 base at J, with 18 bases between the two ends. CDR3 protein: CASSGVFSIPNTEAFF. The CDR3 nucleotides are TGTGCCAGCAGCGGGGTCTTCTCTATACCGAACACTGAAGCTTTCTTT.

This clonotype was counted only a few times. This chain connects TRBV3-1 to TRBJ2-7; D is unresolved. The CDR3 loop spans 14 amino acids. CDR1 is LGHDT and CDR2 is YNNKEL in the germline V gene (reference sequence). The ends were cut back, 3 bases at V and 2 bases at J, with 11 bases in the middle. The CDR3 sequence: CASSHYGFAYEQYF. As DNA, the CDR3 is TGTGCCAGCAGCCATTACGGGTTCGCCTACGAGCAGTACTTC.

The chain carries TRBV5-6 and TRBJ2-1; D is tentatively TRBD1 or TRBD2 (5 bases each). The length of the CDR3 is 16 residues. The germline V and J ends were trimmed by 1 base and 3 bases, with 14 bases remaining between them. Germline CDR1 SGHDT, CDR2 YYEEEE. CDR3 DNA sequence: TGTGCCAGCAGCTTGAAGGGGTTTGCGGGCTACAATGAGCAGTTCTTC. Protein: CASSLKGFAGYNEQFF. Filled out from reference TRBV5-6 and TRBJ2-1, the complete variable domain reads DAGVTQSPTHLIKTRGQQVTLRCSPKSGHDTVSWYQQALGQGPQFIFQYYEEEERQRGNFPDRFSGHQFPNYSSELNVNALLLGDSALYLCASSLKGFAGYNEQFFGPGTRLTVL.

The chain combines TRBV11-2 with TRBJ2-6, with D perhaps assigned TRBD1 or TRBD2 (5 bases each). The CDR3 consists of 17 residues. Between the trimmed V and J ends, which lost 5 bases and 0 bases, there was a span of 14 bases. Germline V gene sequence: CDR1 SGHAT, CDR2 FQNNGV. In DNA form, the CDR3 reads TGTGCCAGCAGCCCTCGGGGCTGGCCCTCTGGGGCCAACGTCCTGACTTTC. It yields the protein CASSPRGWPSGANVLTF.

V and J are TRBV7-9 and TRBJ2-1, with 8 bases that match TRBD2. The CDR3 totals 17 residues. CDR1 is SEHNR, CDR2 FQNEAQ, per germline (reference sequence). V lost 0 bases to trimming and J lost 9 bases; unmatched junction nucleotides: 13. This CDR3 is CASSLAQGSGKAFEQFF. The DNA of the CDR3 is TGTGCCAGCAGCTTAGCGCAAGGTAGCGGGAAGGCCTTTGAGCAGTTCTTC. Using reference TRBV7-9 and TRBJ2-1 for the parts outside the CDR3, the full variable domain is DTGVSQNPRHKITKRGQNVTFRCDPISEHNRLYWYRQTLGQGPEFLTYFQNEAQLEKSRLLSDRFSAERPKGSFSTLEIQRTEQGDSAMYLCASSLAQGSGKAFEQFFGPGTRLTVL.

This clonotype was picked up a small number of times. The chain has TRBV5-1 and TRBJ2-5; the D is unclear. The CDR3 spans 12 residues. Looked up from germline, CDR1 is SGHRS and CDR2 is YFSETQ. Trimming pared 3 bases from V and 5 bases from J, leaving 8 bases between. In DNA, the CDR3 is TGCGCCAGCAGCTCACGGTCGGAGACCCAGTACTTC. Translated, it gives CASSSRSETQYF.

The chain links TRBV5-1 to TRBJ1-2; 7 bases map to TRBD1. The V gene's germline CDR1 is SGHRS and CDR2 YFSETQ. With 1 base clipped from V and 6 bases from J, the junction kept 6 bases outside the gene matches. This CDR3 has 14 amino acids. The CDR3 reads CASSLRGRDNGYTF. Written as DNA, the CDR3 is TGCGCCAGCAGCTTGAGGGGGCGCGATAATGGCTACACCTTC.

The table lists this clonotype with a few counts. The chain links TRBV25-1 to TRBJ2-1; 16 bases match TRBD2. V shed 7 bases, J shed 5 bases, and the junction held 14 bases outside the gene matches. This CDR3 has 19 residues. From germline, CDR1 is MGHDK and CDR2 SYGVNS. The CDR3 loop is CASTRRKGLAGGPDNEQFF. The CDR3 nucleotides are TGTGCCAGCACCAGAAGAAAGGGACTAGCGGGAGGGCCGGACAATGAGCAGTTCTTC.

This clonotype was recorded only once. The V and J genes are TRBV4-1 and TRBJ2-3; 8 nucleotides agree with TRBD2. This CDR3 is built from 16 residues. V lost 0 bases to trimming and J lost 2 bases; unmatched junction nucleotides: 4. CDR1 MGHRA and CDR2 YSYEKL come from the germline V gene. The CDR3 region is CASSQEQLAVTDTQYF. For the CDR3, the DNA is TGCGCCAGCAGCCAAGAACAACTAGCGGTCACAGATACGCAGTATTTT.

The chain has TRBV9 and TRBJ2-7; TRBD2 might be the D (6 bases). This CDR3 comprises 14 residues. Per germline, CDR1 SGDLS and CDR2 YYNGEE. Trimming took off 2 bases at V and 3 bases at J, with 12 bases between the two ends. In DNA form, the CDR3 reads TGTGCCAGCAGCGTGAGGGGAGGAGGCTACGAGCAGTACTTC. This gives the protein CASSVRGGGYEQYF.

A remark on this clonotype: The junction departs from germline at one end; a sequencing error may be responsible. J is TRBJ1-2 and V is TRBV9, with 9 bases identical to TRBD1. This CDR3 contains 12 residues. CDR1 and CDR2 (germline): SGDLS, YYNGEE. The CDR3 DNA reads as TGCGCCCAAGGGACAGGGAACTATGGCTACACCTTC. Translating it yields CAQGTGNYGYTF. Looking up the rest from reference TRBV9 and TRBJ1-2 gives the full variable domain: DSGVTQTPKHLITATGQRVTLRCSPRSGDLSVYWYQQSLDQGLQFLIQYYNGEERAKGNILERFSAQQFPDLHSELNLSSLELGDSALYFCAQGTGNYGYTFGSGTRLTVV.

This clonotype was seen only a few times. The rearrangement uses TRBV10-3 and TRBJ2-3; 7 bases map to TRBD2. Germline V gene sequence: CDR1 ENHRY, CDR2 SYGVKD. CDR3 length: 16 residues. The V gene end was trimmed by 2 bases and the J gene end by 4 bases; junction bases not matched to a gene: 9. CDR3 protein: CAISEPAGVGADTQYF. CDR3 sequence (DNA): TGTGCCATCAGTGAGCCGGCGGGAGTAGGGGCAGATACGCAGTATTTT.

The sample holds a few counts of this clonotype. This chain joins TRBV4-2 and TRBJ2-6; D remains ambiguous. Trimming pared 3 bases from V and 0 bases from J, leaving 6 bases between. Germline loops: CDR1 LGHNA, CDR2 YNFKEQ. The CDR3 totals 15 residues. The chain's CDR3 is CASSQIGSGANVLTF. DNA of the CDR3: TGTGCCAGCAGCCAGATCGGCTCTGGGGCCAACGTCCTGACTTTC.

This clonotype turned up a few times. J is TRBJ2-1 and V is TRBV5-1; 8 positions match TRBD1. The CDR3 covers 20 residues. V was clipped by 0 bases and J by 3 bases; unmatched bases: 17. Germline V CDR1 and CDR2: SGHRS, YFSETQ. CDR3 in amino acids: CASSLGDRGRGTRFYNEQFF. DNA for the CDR3: TGCGCCAGCAGCTTGGGAGACAGGGGCCGGGGTACTAGGTTCTACAATGAGCAGTTCTTC. The full variable domain, in which reference TRBV5-1 and TRBJ2-1 provide the parts outside the CDR3, is KAGVTQTPRYLIKTRGQQVTLSCSPISGHRSVSWYQQTPGQGLQFLFEYFSETQRNKGNFPGRFSGRQFSNSRSEMNVSTLELGDSALYLCASSLGDRGRGTRFYNEQFFGPGTRLTVL.

The gene calls are TRBV12-5 and TRBJ2-1, with D perhaps TRBD1 (6 bases). The CDR3 contains 16 residues. Between the trimmed V and J ends, which lost 6 bases and 8 bases, there was a span of 23 bases. Germline V gene lookup returns CDR1 LGHNT and CDR2 FRNRAP. CDR3 in DNA: TGTGCTAGTGGACTTGAGACACCGGGCAGGGGCCATGAGCAGTTCTTC. Translation gives CASGLETPGRGHEQFF.

This chain joins TRBV20-1 and TRBJ2-7; 8 bases line up with TRBD2. J gave up 4 bases and V 1 base, and 9 bases lay outside the gene matches. The CDR3 loop spans 15 amino acids. Germline CDR1 and CDR2: DFQATT and SNEGSKA (reference sequence). The CDR3 nucleotides are TGCAGTGCTAGAGTAGCACCGGGACTAGTATACGAGCAGTACTTC. Translation gives CSARVAPGLVYEQYF.

The chain recombines TRBV20-1 with TRBJ2-1; 10 bases fit TRBD2. This CDR3 has 14 residues. Trimming cost V 5 bases and J 8 bases; bases outside gene matches: 9. Germline V gives CDR1 DFQATT, CDR2 SNEGSKA (reference sequence). CDR3 region: CSAPLAGEWDEQFF. The CDR3 region has the DNA TGCAGTGCTCCCCTAGCGGGAGAATGGGATGAGCAGTTCTTC.

This chain joins TRBV2 and TRBJ2-5; D unclear. There are 13 residues in the CDR3. V was trimmed by 5 bases and J by 5 bases, leaving 12 bases between them. CDR1 SNHLY and CDR2 FYNNEI come from the germline V gene. The CDR3 bases are TGTGCCAGCAGTCCTCGACTGCGGGAGACCCAGTACTTC. Translated: CASSPRLRETQYF.

The chain uses TRBV5-1 and TRBJ2-7; possibly TRBD1 or TRBD2 for D (5 bases each). The V gene's germline CDR1 is SGHRS and CDR2 YFSETQ. This CDR3 is built from 14 residues. V lost 4 bases and J 2 bases, leaving 13 bases between the germline ends. CDR3 nucleotides: TGCGCCAGCAGCGGGGGACCGACGACCTACGAGCAGTACTTC. Amino acids: CASSGGPTTYEQYF.

The V gene is TRBV19, the J gene TRBJ2-7; D is possibly TRBD1 (6 bases). Germline loops: CDR1 LNHDA, CDR2 SQIVND (reference sequence). The ends were cut back, 4 bases at V and 3 bases at J, with 16 bases in the middle. The CDR3 covers 15 residues. This CDR3 is CASSTRDKGNYEQYF. CDR3 bases: TGTGCCAGTAGTACCCGGGACAAGGGGAACTACGAGCAGTACTTC.

This clonotype came up a few times. The chain couples TRBV9 to TRBJ1-1; D is perhaps TRBD1 (5 bases). V was cut by 0 bases and J by 3 bases, with 15 bases left in between. Germline V gene lookup returns CDR1 SGDLS and CDR2 YYNGEE. There are 16 residues in the CDR3. CDR3 loop: CASSVGIAGTYTEAFF. The CDR3 DNA is TGTGCCAGCAGCGTAGGAATAGCGGGGACCTACACTGAAGCTTTCTTT.

The chain uses TRBV2 and TRBJ2-2, with D maybe TRBD1 (6 bases). This CDR3 has 13 residues. Germline V lookup: CDR1 SNHLY, CDR2 FYNNEI. Trimming removed 7 bases from V and 1 base from J, with 7 bases in between. The CDR3 DNA sequence: TGTGCCAGCATCAGGGGGAACACCGGGGAGCTGTTTTTT. Translation gives CASIRGNTGELFF.

This clonotype was counted a few times. This sequence joins TRBV7-3 and TRBJ2-2, with 12 positions matching TRBD2. Germline CDR1 is SGHTA and CDR2 is FQGTGA. The CDR3 sequence is 15 residues long. V was clipped by 4 bases and J by 5 bases; unmatched bases: 2. CDR3 protein: CASSSGTSGTGELFF. Here the CDR3 DNA reads TGTGCCAGCAGCTCAGGGACTAGCGGGACCGGGGAGCTGTTTTTT.

There are a few counts of this clonotype. V usage is TRBV7-2 and J usage is TRBJ2-7; unclear D gene. Germline CDR1 reads SGHTA; CDR2 reads FQGNSA. The V end was cut by 1 base, the J end by 3 bases, with 7 bases between. The CDR3 sequence is 13 residues long. The CDR3 spells CASSLGAVYEQYF. CDR3 bases: TGTGCCAGCAGCTTAGGGGCTGTCTACGAGCAGTACTTC.

This sequence joins TRBV6-1 and TRBJ1-3, with 11 nucleotides matching TRBD1. Germline trimming cut 6 bases from V and 3 bases from J; bases unmatched to any gene: 7. The CDR3 loop spans 16 amino acids. Germline values: CDR1 MNHNS, CDR2 SASEGT. The CDR3 sequence is CASSFRTGGSGNTIYF. The CDR3 nucleotides read TGTGCCAGCAGCTTCCGGACAGGGGGCAGTGGAAACACCATATATTTT.

This clonotype has a handful of counts. The chain has TRBV12-3 or TRBV12-4 and TRBJ1-3; no firm D call. The V and J ends lost 4 bases and 3 bases respectively, with 10 bases between them. The length of the CDR3 is 14 residues. The CDR3 sequence: CASSSRSRGNTIYF. DNA of the CDR3: TGTGCCAGCAGTTCGCGAAGCCGTGGAAACACCATATATTTT.